What follows are 20 T cell receptor beta chains derived from one specimen sequenced in a study of CD8+CD57+ T cells in acquired aplastic anemia. Genomic DNA acted as the template from which TCR beta VDJ combination and CDR3 sequence profiling were carried out. TCRdb used MiXCR to reprocess the reads, holding one entry per CDR3 protein. Of 450,000 to 550,000 distinct CDR3 sequences in the sample, under 40% were seen once. For sequencing, patients were chosen who had shown expansion of CD8+CD57+ cells by flow cytometry. Sequencing input: sorted CD4+, CD8+, or CD8+CD57+ T cells (not recorded which) from PBMCs. These receptors all come from a human donor with aplastic anemia.

The chain combines TRBV20-1 with TRBJ1-3; D is unresolved. Germline CDR1 DFQATT, CDR2 SNEGSKA (reference sequence). The CDR3 sequence is 12 residues long. The V gene lost 3 bases and the J gene lost 4 bases, with 7 bases spanning the gap. The CDR3 DNA reads as TGCAGTGCTAGTATATCAGGAAACACCATATATTTT. This gives the protein CSASISGNTIYF.

This clonotype showed up just a few times. The chain uses TRBV7-2 and TRBJ1-1; no definite D call. The germline V gene encodes CDR1 SGHTA and CDR2 FQGNSA. The CDR3 contains 14 residues. With 2 bases removed from V and 1 base from J, the gap between germline ends came to 8 bases. CDR3 DNA sequence: TGTGCCAGCAGCTTACAGATGGGGAACACTGAAGCTTTCTTT. It yields the protein CASSLQMGNTEAFF.

There are a few counts of this clonotype. The chain carries TRBV6-2 or TRBV6-3 and TRBJ2-7, with 8 bases identical to TRBD2. The CDR3 extends over 14 amino acids. The J segment lost 4 bases and the V segment lost 7 bases, leaving 9 bases of the junction unmatched. Germline V CDR1 and CDR2: MNHEY, SVGEGT. This chain's CDR3 is CASTASGGPYEQYF. CDR3 coding DNA: TGTGCCAGCACTGCCTCGGGGGGGCCTTACGAGCAGTACTTC.

This clonotype was found many times. The CDR3 DNA reads as TGTGCCAGCAGCTTCGACAGGAGGGGTTCACCCCTCCACTTT. It is translated as CASSFDRRGSPLHF. The V gene is TRBV7-2, the J gene TRBJ1-6, with a tentative D call TRBD1 (6 bases). Per the germline V gene, CDR1 is SGHTA and CDR2 is FQGNSA. V shed 3 bases and J shed 9 bases, with 12 bases lying between them. The CDR3 is 14 residues long.

V and J are TRBV20-1 and TRBJ2-5; no clear D. Germline lookup yields CDR1 DFQATT and CDR2 SNEGSKA (reference sequence). V was cut by 7 bases and J by 2 bases, with 11 bases left in between. The CDR3 sequence is 12 residues long. CDR3 loop: CSVLSAQETQYF. The CDR3, as DNA: TGCAGTGTTCTATCAGCTCAAGAGACCCAGTACTTC.

The genes are TRBV20-1 and TRBJ1-1; 8 bases are a match to TRBD1. V lost 6 bases and J lost 9; bases outside the gene matches: 9. Germline V gene data show CDR1 as DFQATT and CDR2 as SNEGSKA (reference sequence). This CDR3 has 12 amino acids. The CDR3: CSAHPGTGKAFF. CDR3 sequence (DNA): TGCAGTGCCCACCCGGGGACAGGCAAAGCTTTCTTT.

This clonotype occurred many times. J is TRBJ2-5 and V is TRBV25-1; a possible D gene is TRBD2 (6 bases). Looked up from germline, CDR1 is MGHDK and CDR2 is SYGVNS. The CDR3 covers 11 residues. Between the trimmed V and J ends, which lost 11 bases and 5 bases, there was a span of 12 bases. CDR3 sequence reads: CAGGTAETQYF. The DNA for the CDR3 is TGTGCCGGGGGGACGGCGGAGACCCAGTACTTC.

The V and J genes are TRBV5-1 and TRBJ2-7, with 8 bases matching TRBD2. J lost 4 bases, V lost 0 bases, and 3 bases had no gene match. CDR1 and CDR2 (germline): SGHRS, YFSETQ. The CDR3 is 14 amino acids. In DNA, the CDR3 is TGCGCCAGCAGCTTGGAGGCTAGCGGGTACGAGCAGTACTTC. It translates to CASSLEASGYEQYF.

This clonotype appeared many times. The chain is built from TRBV20-1 and TRBJ1-5; a possible D gene is TRBD1 (5 bases). Germline V gives CDR1 DFQATT, CDR2 SNEGSKA (reference sequence). This CDR3 region has 13 residues. Trimming took off 4 bases at V and 4 bases at J, with 11 bases between the two ends. The CDR3 region is CSAKGTVNQPQHF. The CDR3 DNA reads TGCAGTGCTAAGGGGACGGTAAATCAGCCCCAGCATTTT.

This clonotype was detected many times. The gene calls are TRBV7-9 and TRBJ2-1; D might be TRBD2 (5 bases). Germline values: CDR1 SEHNR, CDR2 FQNEAQ (reference sequence). The CDR3 has 12 amino acids. Trimming stripped 0 bases from V and 9 bases from J, with 6 bases between. The CDR3 DNA follows: TGTGCCAGCAGCTTAGCGGCGGGTGAGCAGTTCTTC. Protein product: CASSLAAGEQFF.

This clonotype was found many times. The chain links TRBV24-1 to TRBJ2-2; no definite D call. Germline V CDR1 and CDR2: KGHDR, SFDVKD. This CDR3 comprises 15 residues. The V end was cut by 0 bases, the J end by 3 bases, with 7 bases between. CDR3 nucleotides: TGTGCCACCAGTGATTTGGACAAGGACACCGGGGAGCTGTTTTTT. Protein sequence: CATSDLDKDTGELFF.

As regards this clonotype: A much larger clone lies a single base off, so this may be a read error. Without the conserved terminal phenylalanine or tryptophan, this CDR3 likely stems from a read error. The chain carries TRBV11-2 and TRBJ1-6; D not certain. CDR1 SGHAT and CDR2 FQNNGV come from the germline V gene. The CDR3 is 14 residues long. Deletions cut 5 bases from V and 5 bases from J, with 10 bases between. The CDR3 spells CASSPTRNNSPLHL. CDR3 sequence (DNA): TGTGCCAGCAGCCCGACACGAAATAATTCACCCCTCCACCTT.

This clonotype was counted only a few times. The chain joins TRBV9 to TRBJ2-1; TRBD2 matches at 8 bases. The CDR3 contains 13 residues. CDR1 is SGDLS, CDR2 YYNGEE, per germline. J lost 9 bases, V lost 3 bases, and 5 bases had no gene match. CDR3 sequence reads: CASSEDGGGEQFF. The CDR3 region has the DNA TGTGCCAGCAGCGAAGACGGGGGGGGTGAGCAGTTCTTC.

The V call is TRBV24-1, the J call TRBJ2-7, with D possibly matching TRBD2 (6 bases). Germline CDR1 and CDR2: KGHDR and SFDVKD. V dropped 5 bases and J dropped 2 bases, with 9 bases sitting between them. The CDR3 runs 13 residues. The chain's CDR3 is CATSAGGAYEQYF. Here the CDR3 DNA reads TGTGCCACCAGTGCCGGGGGAGCCTACGAGCAGTACTTC.

The chain joins TRBV20-1 to TRBJ2-5; 7 bases align to TRBD2. Trimming removed 6 bases from V and 7 bases from J; junction bases left unmatched: 14. Germline assignment: CDR1 DFQATT and CDR2 SNEGSKA (reference sequence). The CDR3 has 14 amino acids. The CDR3 spells CSAEILAREGTQYF. As DNA, the CDR3 is TGCAGTGCCGAAATACTAGCGAGAGAGGGGACCCAGTACTTC.

The chain is built from TRBV24-1 and TRBJ1-2, with 7 bases identical to TRBD1. The CDR3 covers 14 residues. The V gene's germline CDR1 is KGHDR and CDR2 SFDVKD. The V and J ends lost 4 bases and 7 bases, in that order; junction bases with no gene match: 8. The CDR3 nucleotides are TGTGCCACCAGTGACGTTACAGGGGTCTCTGGCTACACCTTC. Amino acids: CATSDVTGVSGYTF.

The CDR3 protein is CASSEPPGQGSYEQYF. In nucleotides, the CDR3 is TGTGCCAGCAGTGAACCACCGGGACAGGGATCCTACGAGCAGTACTTC. The V and J genes are TRBV25-1 and TRBJ2-7, with TRBD1 matching over 9 bases. The V segment lost 2 bases and the J segment 1 base; nucleotides outside the gene matches: 6. This CDR3 region has 16 residues. Germline V lookup: CDR1 MGHDK, CDR2 SYGVNS.

The CDR3 DNA is TGTGCCAGCAGCCACCAAGGACAGGGCCGGAACACTGAAGCTTTCTTT. Amino acid sequence: CASSHQGQGRNTEAFF. J is TRBJ1-1 and V is TRBV7-3, with TRBD1 identical over 8 bases. The J segment lost 1 base and the V segment lost 5 bases, leaving 9 bases of the junction unmatched. CDR1 and CDR2 (germline): SGHTA, FQGTGA. The length of the CDR3 is 16 residues.

Concerning this clonotype: This could be a read error, since a much larger clone is one nucleotide away. The chain recombines TRBV29-1 with TRBJ1-1; D unresolved. The germline CDR1 and CDR2 sequences are SQVTM and ANQGSEA. The CDR3 length is 13 residues. Trimming removed 4 bases from V and 12 bases from J, with 21 bases in between. The CDR3 loop reads CSVVLPSRVGSFF. In nucleotides, the CDR3 is TGCAGCGTTGTTCTTCCTTCTCGGGTGGGGTCTTTCTTT.

This clonotype was observed at least ten times. The J gene is TRBJ2-1, the V gene TRBV7-3, with D possibly being TRBD2 (6 bases). CDR3 length equals 13 residues. Looked up from germline, CDR1 is SGHTA and CDR2 is FQGTGA. V shed 6 bases and J shed 1 base, with 7 bases lying between them. CDR3 sequence (DNA): TGTGCCAGCAGGGCGGGATCCTACAATGAGCAGTTCTTC. It encodes CASRAGSYNEQFF. Filled out from reference TRBV7-3 and TRBJ2-1, the complete variable domain reads GAGVSQTPSNKVTEKGKYVELRCDPISGHTALYWYRQSLGQGPEFLIYFQGTGAADDSGLPNDRFFAVRPEGSVSTLKIQRTERGDSAVYLCASRAGSYNEQFFGPGTRLTVL.